The text below deals with one T cell receptor beta chain. In the source study's methods: The assay estimated nucleated cells by amplifying reference gene primers. This table comes from immunoSEQ multiplex PCR, and its TCRdb copy is limited to in-frame clones, with some not included. D and trimming come from the DNA, and the V and J calls and clone size come from that table. Among about 160,000 clones listed, more than 75% were seen once. The CDR3 extends over 12 amino acids. The data originate from a study of blood T cell repertoires in COVID-19. Across the whole study: Collection of acute and convalescent COVID-19 samples took place in the United States, Italy and Spain. PBMCs, B-cell-depleted T cells, or T cells were the source of the cDNA or gDNA that made up the material.

The sequencing input was peripheral blood. This sequence joins TRBV12-3 or TRBV12-4 and TRBJ2-2; 9 bases agree with TRBD1. This clonotype originated in a young man with acute or convalescent COVID-19. This CDR3 is CALDRGTGELFF. CDR3 DNA: TGTGCTTTGGACAGGGGCACCGGGGAGCTGTTTTTT.